The T cell receptor (beta chain) under discussion was sequenced for a study of T cell responses to AZD1222 COVID-19 vaccine. Study-level information: Samples with a second dose at about 4 or about 12 weeks were pooled together. Overall study findings and caveats: Baseline serology detected seropositivity in only a handful of AZD1222 recipients. No day 14 peak samples; only post-peak repertoires were characterized.

A word on this clone: Its antigen is currently unknown.

Trimming shortened V by 2 bases and J by 2 bases, and 16 bases separated the two germline ends. Germline loops: CDR1 SGHDT, CDR2 YYEEEE. This CDR3 contains 16 residues. Clones were sequenced by immunoSEQ multiplex PCR, and TCRdb holds only the in-frame ones, with some missing. The repertoire consists of roughly 91,000 clones, with more than 75% occurring once and the leading ten covering approximately 3%. The chain recombines TRBV5-6 with TRBJ1-2, with D perhaps matching TRBD1 (5 bases). This receptor was obtained from an adult in good health. This material consisted of peripheral blood, taken on day 0 of AZD1222 vaccination. The CDR3 is CASSFYTGGMNYGYTF. Here the CDR3 DNA reads TGTGCCAGCAGCTTTTATACAGGAGGGATGAACTATGGCTACACCTTC.